Each of the 22 T cell receptor beta chains below was sequenced from the same sample in a study of T cell repertoires in cytomegalovirus infection. TCRdb recomputed calls from the reads with MiXCR, one row per CDR3 protein. Of 600,000 to 800,000 distinct CDR3 sequences listed, 24% are singletons. The sample was CD8+ T cells from PBMCs. These receptors originate from a human donor in good health (CMV status not recorded). Some clones in this sample may be carry-over from other donors' samples.

Remarks on this clonotype: This may stem from a read error, because a much larger clone lies one nucleotide away. J is TRBJ1-4 and V is TRBV4-2; no clear D. The CDR3 runs to 14 residues. Germline CDR1 is LGHNA and CDR2 is YNFKEQ. Here the CDR3 reads CVSSQSRFNEKLFF. CDR3 sequence (DNA): TGTGTCAGCAGCCAAAGCAGATTTAATGAAAAACTGTTTTTT.

This clonotype was recorded at least ten times. The chain carries TRBV6-6 and TRBJ1-4; unclear D gene. V lost 2 bases, J lost 5 bases, and 9 bases lay in between. Germline CDR1 and CDR2: MNHNY and SVGAGI (reference sequence). The CDR3 consists of 14 residues. CDR3 residues: CASSYPDGNEKLFF. CDR3 in DNA: TGTGCCAGCAGTTACCCGGACGGGAATGAAAAACTGTTTTTT.

J is TRBJ2-3 and V is TRBV4-3, with 8 bases lining up with TRBD1. V lost 0 bases to trimming and J lost 1 base; unmatched junction nucleotides: 3. Per germline, CDR1 LGHNA and CDR2 YSLEER. The CDR3 is made up of 16 amino acids. This CDR3 reads CASSQDLRGRTDTQYF. The CDR3 nucleotides are TGCGCCAGCAGCCAAGATCTCAGGGGGCGCACAGATACGCAGTATTTT.

The J gene is TRBJ1-5, the V gene TRBV6-6; D is possibly TRBD1 (5 bases). CDR1 and CDR2 from the germline V gene are MNHNY and SVGAGI (reference sequence). V gave up 6 bases and J gave up 0 bases, with 15 bases separating them. The CDR3 covers 16 residues. CDR3 DNA sequence: TGTGCCAGCAGCGATCGGGGGGATTATAGCAATCAGCCCCAGCATTTT. Translated, it gives CASSDRGDYSNQPQHF.

Ten or more counts support this clonotype. The chain links TRBV20-1 to TRBJ2-1, with D possibly TRBD2 on 5 matching bases. CDR1 and CDR2 from the germline V gene are DFQATT and SNEGSKA (reference sequence). The CDR3 loop spans 16 amino acids. V was pared by 3 bases and J by 0 bases, with 15 bases between. The CDR3 region is CSASRTGMGSYNEQFF. The CDR3 region has the DNA TGCAGTGCTAGTCGAACCGGGATGGGCTCCTACAATGAGCAGTTCTTC.

The CDR3 region is CSAIGIGYGYTF. DNA for the CDR3: TGCAGTGCTATTGGGATCGGCTATGGCTACACCTTC. The chain carries TRBV20-1 and TRBJ1-2; D is unresolved. V was cut by 4 bases and J by 4 bases, with 10 bases left in between. The germline V gene has CDR1 DFQATT and CDR2 SNEGSKA (reference sequence). The CDR3 spans 12 residues.

This clonotype was counted a few times. The chain links TRBV29-1 to TRBJ2-7; weak D call: TRBD1 (5 bases). The V end was cut by 3 bases, the J end by 3 bases, with 12 bases between. CDR3 length: 13 residues. Germline values: CDR1 SQVTM, CDR2 ANQGSEA. The DNA for the CDR3 is TGCAGCGTTGACACAACCACAGGCTACGAGCAGTACTTC. Translation gives CSVDTTTGYEQYF.

This clonotype was detected ten times or more. The chain uses TRBV28 and TRBJ2-7; 8 bases agree with TRBD2. The CDR3 spans 16 residues. Germline V gene sequence: CDR1 MDHEN, CDR2 SYDVKM. Trimming removed 2 bases from V and 0 bases from J; junction bases left unmatched: 6. The CDR3 sequence is CASSLLGRGDSYEQYV. The DNA for the CDR3 is TGTGCCAGCAGTTTACTAGGGCGGGGGGACTCCTACGAGCAGTACGTC.

This chain joins TRBV28 and TRBJ2-1; D is ambiguous. This CDR3 has 12 residues. With 3 bases removed from V and 15 bases from J, the gap between germline ends came to 15 bases. Germline loops: CDR1 MDHEN, CDR2 SYDVKM. CDR3 nucleotides: TGTGCCAGCAGTTTTTTCGCGGACCTCACGTTCTTC. As protein: CASSFFADLTFF.

There are a few counts of this clonotype. V usage is TRBV6-6 and J usage is TRBJ1-6; TRBD1 agrees at 11 bases. Looked up from germline, CDR1 is MNHNY and CDR2 is SVGAGI (reference sequence). Unmatched junction bases numbered 6, after V lost 7 bases and J lost 10 bases. This CDR3 spans 14 amino acids. The CDR3 bases are TGTGCCAGCACCTTGGGACAGGGGGAATCACCCCTCCACTTT. Its protein is CASTLGQGESPLHF.

This clonotype was seen a handful of times. The chain joins TRBV20-1 to TRBJ2-3; TRBD1 matches 9 bases. The trim removed 5 bases at V and 3 bases at J, leaving 15 bases unmatched. Germline loops: CDR1 DFQATT, CDR2 SNEGSKA (reference sequence). The CDR3 loop spans 17 amino acids. CDR3 bases: TGCAGTGCTCCCGGGCCCTACAGGGGGCGCCTGACAGATACGCAGTATTTT. It yields the protein CSAPGPYRGRLTDTQYF.

This clonotype was counted between two and nine times. The rearrangement uses TRBV12-3 or TRBV12-4 and TRBJ1-2; 7 bases agree with TRBD1. The V segment lost 7 bases and the J segment 4 bases; nucleotides outside the gene matches: 6. The CDR3 loop spans 13 amino acids. The CDR3 loop reads CASNEGAGYGYTF. CDR3 nucleotides: TGTGCCAGCAACGAGGGGGCGGGCTATGGCTACACCTTC.

This clonotype has a count of ten or more. The chain employs TRBV7-2 and TRBJ2-1; unclear D gene. V was trimmed by 1 base and J by 0 bases, leaving 7 bases between them. Germline assignment: CDR1 SGHTA and CDR2 FQGNSA. The CDR3 consists of 15 residues. The CDR3 nucleotides read TGTGCCAGCAGCTTAGGGCCGAGCTCCTACAATGAGCAGTTCTTC. Protein sequence: CASSLGPSSYNEQFF. Complete variable domain (other parts from reference TRBV7-2 and TRBJ2-1): GAGVSQSPSNKVTEKGKDVELRCDPISGHTALYWYRQSLGQGLEFLIYFQGNSAPDKSGLPSDRFSAERTGGSVSTLTIQRTQQEDSAVYLCASSLGPSSYNEQFFGPGTRLTVL.

J is TRBJ2-1 and V is TRBV2, with 7 bases matching TRBD1. The J segment lost 10 bases and the V segment lost 6 bases, leaving 9 bases of the junction unmatched. Looked up from germline, CDR1 is SNHLY and CDR2 is FYNNEI. This CDR3 is built from 13 residues. The CDR3 sequence is CASSGDSLREQFF. Written as DNA, the CDR3 is TGTGCCAGCAGCGGGGACAGTTTAAGAGAGCAGTTCTTC.

The rearrangement uses TRBV6-4 and TRBJ2-3; a weak D match, TRBD1 (6 bases). There are 21 residues in the CDR3. Trimming removed 8 bases at V and 2 bases at J, with 35 bases between. Germline V gene data show CDR1 as MRHNA and CDR2 as SNTAGT. CDR3 region: CASGKNQGPPDSPSSTDTQYF. The CDR3 DNA reads as TGTGCCAGCGGCAAAAATCAAGGGCCCCCGGACAGCCCAAGTTCCACAGATACGCAGTATTTT.

V gene TRBV29-1 combines with J gene TRBJ1-1; a possible D gene is TRBD1 (6 bases). Between the trimmed V and J ends, which lost 7 bases and 1 base, there was a span of 25 bases. Germline lookup yields CDR1 SQVTM and CDR2 ANQGSEA. The CDR3 sequence is 17 residues long. DNA of the CDR3: TGCAGCGCAACCCTTCGGGCAGGGGAGTTTTGGAACACTGAAGCTTTCTTT. Translated: CSATLRAGEFWNTEAFF.

This clonotype has ten or more counts. This chain connects TRBV7-8 to TRBJ1-1, with D uncertain. The CDR3 consists of 15 residues. V lost 1 base to trimming and J lost 0 bases, with 9 bases between them. Germline V gene lookup returns CDR1 SGHVS and CDR2 FQNEAQ. Written as DNA, the CDR3 is TGTGCCAGCAGCTTAGGGGGAGCTTTGAACACTGAAGCTTTCTTT. Amino acids: CASSLGGALNTEAFF.

The chain is built from TRBV29-1 and TRBJ1-2; D perhaps matches TRBD1 (5 bases). From germline, CDR1 is SQVTM and CDR2 ANQGSEA. There are 14 residues in the CDR3. V was pared by 6 bases and J by 0 bases, with 14 bases between. CDR3 amino acids: CSVPPTEANYGYTF. The CDR3 DNA reads as TGCAGCGTCCCCCCGACAGAAGCTAACTATGGCTACACCTTC.

Note on this clonotype: A read error may account for a junction end that differs from germline. J is TRBJ2-1 and V is TRBV10-3, with 8 bases that match TRBD2. This CDR3 spans 15 amino acids. Germline assignment: CDR1 ENHRY and CDR2 SYGVKD. This CDR3 is CVISRVTSGYNEQFF. In DNA, the CDR3 is TGTGTCATCTCCCGGGTAACTAGCGGATACAATGAGCAGTTCTTC.

This clonotype has at least ten counts. J is TRBJ2-2 and V is TRBV10-3; D unclear. This CDR3 has 14 residues. The ends were cut back, 0 bases at V and 11 bases at J, with 13 bases in the middle. Germline V gene data show CDR1 as ENHRY and CDR2 as SYGVKD. CDR3 coding DNA: TGTGCCATCAGTGAGTCGAAATTAGTGGATGAGCTGTTTTTT. The encoded protein is CAISESKLVDELFF.

V is TRBV28 and J is TRBJ2-7, with TRBD1 identical over 8 bases. This CDR3 has 14 amino acids. The V gene's germline CDR1 is MDHEN and CDR2 SYDVKM. V dropped 4 bases and J dropped 1; count of bases not matched to a gene: 3. CDR3 DNA: TGTGCCAGCAGTTCGACAGGGGAATCCTACGAGCAGTACGTC. Translated, it gives CASSSTGESYEQYV.

The sample holds a few counts of this clonotype. V gene TRBV7-9 combines with J gene TRBJ2-7; D tentatively fits TRBD1 or TRBD2 (5 bases each). The CDR3 totals 15 residues. V was trimmed by 5 bases and J by 4 bases, leaving 18 bases between them. Per the germline V gene, CDR1 is SEHNR and CDR2 is FQNEAQ (reference sequence). CDR3 sequence: CASSPPRGVVYEQYF. CDR3 DNA: TGTGCCAGCAGCCCTCCAAGGGGAGTGGTTTACGAGCAGTACTTC. The complete variable domain, with remaining parts taken from reference TRBV7-9 and TRBJ2-7, reads DTGVSQNPRHKITKRGQNVTFRCDPISEHNRLYWYRQTLGQGPEFLTYFQNEAQLEKSRLLSDRFSAERPKGSFSTLEIQRTEQGDSAMYLCASSPPRGVVYEQYFGPGTRLTVT.